This T cell receptor (beta chain) comes out of a study of Ad26.COV2.S vaccination and SARS-CoV-2 variants. Sequencing was performed with immunoSEQ multiplex PCR; in TCRdb, only in-frame clones are kept and a portion is missing. The data show about 350,000 clones, 85% seen once. This clone was counted only a few times. Regarding treatment: approximately 18 received Ad26.COV2.S at low or high dose, single or two shots; a few received placebo; per-sample allocation not given. All samples were drawn on day 63, counting from the first vaccine or placebo injection. In Boston, an adult donor aged 18-55 years took part. Spike of the Wuhan-strain SARS-CoV-2 was expressed by an Ad26 vector, which formed the vaccine. Germline V gives CDR1 SGHAT, CDR2 FQNNGV. The CDR3 has 16 amino acids. The V and J ends lost 3 bases and 7 bases, in that order; junction bases with no gene match: 10.

The sequence derives from a person aged 18 to 59 who received the Ad26.COV2.S COVID-19 vaccine or a placebo. The specimen was peripheral blood, collected in a trial of Ad26.COV2.S vaccine versus placebo. V usage is TRBV11-2 and J usage is TRBJ2-2, with TRBD2 matching 8 bases. The CDR3 sequence: CASSFAGGPLGGELFF. CDR3 DNA: TGTGCCAGCAGCTTCGCGGGAGGCCCCCTCGGCGGGGAGCTGTTTTTT.